These 20 T cell receptor beta chains share one sample of origin, sequenced in a study of technical replicates of blood from a handful of donors. TCRdb's copy holds only in-frame clones and misses some; the assay was immunoSEQ multiplex PCR. The sample has approximately 70,000 clones, around 92% seen once. The sample was T cells isolated from PBMCs. These receptors were taken from a human donor in good health.

The CDR3 sequence is CASAYLGGGQPQHF. The CDR3 DNA follows: TGCGCCAGCGCCTATTTAGGGGGAGGGCAGCCCCAGCATTTT. The chain recombines TRBV4-1 with TRBJ1-5; tentative D call: TRBD1 (6 bases). There are 14 residues in the CDR3. Germline loops: CDR1 MGHRA, CDR2 YSYEKL. V lost 8 bases and J 7 bases, leaving 18 bases between the germline ends.

The chain couples TRBV27 to TRBJ1-5; 9 bases match TRBD1. The junction had 6 bases not matched to a gene; V was cut back by 5 bases and J by 7 bases. The germline gives CDR1 MNHEY, CDR2 SMNVEV (reference sequence). The length of the CDR3 is 14 residues. As DNA, the CDR3 is TGTGCCAGCAGTATACAGGGGGCCCAACAGCCCCAGCATTTT. Residues: CASSIQGAQQPQHF.

CDR3 coding DNA: TGTGCCAGCAGCGTAGGAGGGGGCAATGAGCAGTTCTTC. Translated: CASSVGGGNEQFF. The chain recombines TRBV9 with TRBJ2-1, with a tentative D call TRBD1 (6 bases). The CDR3 runs to 13 residues. Trimming shortened V by 0 bases and J by 6 bases, and 7 bases separated the two germline ends. Germline CDR1 reads SGDLS; CDR2 reads YYNGEE.

This clone appeared a single time. The rearrangement uses TRBV27 and TRBJ2-5; perhaps TRBD2 as D (6 bases). Deletions cut 6 bases from V and 4 bases from J, with 15 bases between. Germline loops: CDR1 MNHEY, CDR2 SMNVEV (reference sequence). The CDR3 has 14 residues. The CDR3, as DNA: TGTGCCAGCAGATGGACGGGAGCGGGAGAGACCCAGTACTTC. Its translation: CASRWTGAGETQYF.

The CDR3 DNA is TGTGCCAGCAGCTTATATGTTAACACTGAAGCTTTCTTT. It codes for CASSLYVNTEAFF. The chain is built from TRBV11-3 and TRBJ1-1; D unresolved. V lost 2 bases to trimming and J lost 2 bases, with 6 bases between them. The V gene's germline CDR1 is SGHNT and CDR2 YENEEA. This CDR3 has 13 amino acids. Supplemented by reference TRBV11-3 and TRBJ1-1, the full variable domain reads EAGVVQSPRYKIIEKKQPVAFWCNPISGHNTLYWYLQNLGQGPELLIRYENEEAVDDSQLPKDRFSAERLKGVDSTLKIQPAELGDSAVYLCASSLYVNTEAFFGQGTRLTVV.

The chain uses TRBV7-2 and TRBJ2-1, with unresolved D. The CDR3 loop spans 14 amino acids. The germline V gene has CDR1 SGHTA and CDR2 FQGNSA. Trimming removed 0 bases from V and 6 bases from J, with 9 bases in between. CDR3 residues: CASSLAAAVNEQFF. The CDR3 DNA follows: TGTGCCAGCAGCTTAGCGGCTGCTGTCAATGAGCAGTTCTTC.

The chain couples TRBV30 to TRBJ2-1, with 9 bases fitting TRBD2. The CDR3 has 18 residues. CDR1 is GTSNPN, CDR2 SVGIG, per germline (reference sequence). V gave up 2 bases and J gave up 5 bases; unmatched junction bases: 16. The CDR3 bases are TGTGCCTGGAGTTTATATCCCAGGCCTAGCGGGGCGAACAATGAGCAGTTCTTC. This gives the protein CAWSLYPRPSGANNEQFF.

The chain uses TRBV27 and TRBJ1-2, with 10 nucleotides matching TRBD1. Trimming took 6 bases from V and 5 from J; bases not matched to a gene: 3. CDR1 and CDR2 (germline): MNHEY, SMNVEV (reference sequence). The CDR3 spans 13 residues. This CDR3 reads CASRGGQGYGYTF. The DNA for the CDR3 is TGTGCCAGCAGGGGGGGACAGGGGTATGGCTACACCTTC.

The chain links TRBV30 to TRBJ1-1; 11 bases line up with TRBD1. This CDR3 is built from 14 residues. The germline gives CDR1 GTSNPN, CDR2 SVGIG (reference sequence). With V trimmed by 5 bases and J by 2 bases, 4 bases remained unmatched. The CDR3 coding sequence is TGTGCCTGGTCGGGACAGGGGGAAAACACTGAAGCTTTCTTT. Translation: CAWSGQGENTEAFF.

V and J are TRBV25-1 and TRBJ1-2, with 7 bases identical to TRBD1. With V trimmed by 5 bases and J by 4 bases, 4 bases remained unmatched. CDR3 length equals 13 residues. Germline CDR1 and CDR2: MGHDK and SYGVNS. The CDR3 is CASSQGGRYGYTF. In nucleotides, the CDR3 is TGTGCCAGCAGTCAGGGGGGACGCTATGGCTACACCTTC.

The V call is TRBV7-9, the J call TRBJ1-1; 7 bases match TRBD1. From germline, CDR1 is SEHNR and CDR2 FQNEAQ (reference sequence). V lost 5 bases and J lost 7; bases outside the gene matches: 10. This CDR3 spans 14 amino acids. The CDR3 nucleotides read TGTGCCAGCAGCCCCTTTGTCGGGACAGATGAAGCTTTCTTT. This codes for CASSPFVGTDEAFF.

This chain joins TRBV19 and TRBJ1-1; TRBD1 matches 8 bases. Trimming cost V 2 bases and J 7 bases; bases outside gene matches: 6. The CDR3 contains 14 residues. CDR1 and CDR2 from the germline V gene are LNHDA and SQIVND (reference sequence). Here the CDR3 reads CASSINAGTGEAFF. In nucleotides, the CDR3 is TGTGCCAGTAGTATAAACGCCGGGACAGGTGAAGCTTTCTTT.

V and J are TRBV11-3 and TRBJ1-3; D is possibly TRBD1 (5 bases). Trimming took off 5 bases at V and 0 bases at J, with 17 bases between the two ends. The CDR3 runs to 17 residues. Germline CDR1 is SGHNT and CDR2 is YENEEA. CDR3 loop: CASSLGTFRFSGNTIYF. For the CDR3, the DNA is TGTGCCAGCAGCCTGGGGACTTTCAGATTCTCTGGAAACACCATATATTTT.

In the case of this clone: At one end the junction does not follow the germline gene, possibly because of a read error. This chain connects TRBV10-1 to TRBJ2-4; possibly TRBD2 for D (7 bases). Germline CDR1 WNHNN, CDR2 SYGVQD (reference sequence). The CDR3 runs to 13 residues. CDR3 nucleotide sequence: TGCGCCAGCAGTGAACGGGGGGCCAAAATTCGGTACTTC. It is translated as CASSERGAKIRYF.

The J gene is TRBJ2-7, the V gene TRBV6-7, with 10 bases aligning to TRBD2. TRBV6-7 is an ORF; its function is uncertain. V shed 2 bases, J shed 9 bases, and the junction held 7 bases outside the gene matches. The CDR3 runs 14 residues. DNA of the CDR3: TGTGCCAGCAGTTACCTAGCGGGAGTCCCCGGGCAGTACTTC. Protein: CASSYLAGVPGQYF.

This clone was seen only a few times. This rearrangement joins TRBV9 to TRBJ1-1; D unresolved. The CDR3 length is 13 residues. CDR1 SGDLS and CDR2 YYNGEE come from the germline V gene. V was cut by 0 bases and J by 4 bases, with 7 bases left in between. Here the CDR3 reads CASSVGVSTEAFF. As DNA, the CDR3 is TGTGCCAGCAGCGTAGGAGTGTCCACTGAAGCTTTCTTT. The complete variable domain, with remaining parts taken from reference TRBV9 and TRBJ1-1, reads DSGVTQTPKHLITATGQRVTLRCSPRSGDLSVYWYQQSLDQGLQFLIQYYNGEERAKGNILERFSAQQFPDLHSELNLSSLELGDSALYFCASSVGVSTEAFFGQGTRLTVV.

The chain carries TRBV7-9 and TRBJ2-1; 12 nucleotides match TRBD2. This CDR3 is built from 14 residues. Unmatched junction bases numbered 0, after V lost 2 bases and J lost 7 bases. Looked up from germline, CDR1 is SEHNR and CDR2 is FQNEAQ (reference sequence). CDR3 residues: CASSLTSGRNEQFF. In nucleotides, the CDR3 is TGTGCCAGCAGCTTAACTAGCGGGAGGAATGAGCAGTTCTTC.

The chain uses TRBV6-1 and TRBJ2-7; 7 bases map to TRBD1. The V and J ends lost 6 bases and 6 bases, in that order; junction bases with no gene match: 8. Germline assignment: CDR1 MNHNS and CDR2 SASEGT. The CDR3 spans 13 residues. CDR3 protein: CASRPGQVGEQYF. The DNA of the CDR3 is TGTGCCAGCAGACCCGGACAGGTCGGCGAGCAGTACTTC.

The V call is TRBV7-6, the J call TRBJ1-2, with 9 bases fitting TRBD1. The V and J ends lost 5 bases and 7 bases, in that order; junction bases with no gene match: 8. This CDR3 contains 14 residues. Per germline, CDR1 SGHVS and CDR2 FNYEAQ. This CDR3 is CASSEDWDRAGYTF. CDR3 sequence (DNA): TGTGCCAGCAGCGAGGATTGGGACAGGGCTGGCTACACCTTC.

This rearrangement joins TRBV9 to TRBJ1-2; 9 bases are a match to TRBD1. The germline V gene encodes CDR1 SGDLS and CDR2 YYNGEE. The junction had 7 bases not matched to a gene; V was cut back by 2 bases and J by 2 bases. This CDR3 contains 16 residues. CDR3 sequence: CASSVKTGGDNYGYTF. The CDR3 DNA sequence: TGTGCCAGCAGCGTGAAGACAGGGGGTGACAACTATGGCTACACCTTC.